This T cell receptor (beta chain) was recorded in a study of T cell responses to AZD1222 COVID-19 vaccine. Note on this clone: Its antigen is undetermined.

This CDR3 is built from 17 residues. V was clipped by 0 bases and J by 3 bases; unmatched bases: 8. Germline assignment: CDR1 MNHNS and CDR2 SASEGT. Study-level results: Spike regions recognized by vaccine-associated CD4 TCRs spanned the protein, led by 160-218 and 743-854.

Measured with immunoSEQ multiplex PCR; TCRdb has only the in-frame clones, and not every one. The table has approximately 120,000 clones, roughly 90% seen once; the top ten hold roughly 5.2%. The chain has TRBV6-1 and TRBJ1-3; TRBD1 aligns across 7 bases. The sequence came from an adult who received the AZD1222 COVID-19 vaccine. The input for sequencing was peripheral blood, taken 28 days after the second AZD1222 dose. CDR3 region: CASSEARGTDFGNTIYF. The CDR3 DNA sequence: TGTGCCAGCAGTGAAGCGCGGGGGACAGATTTTGGAAACACCATATATTTT.